One sample yielded the 24 T cell receptor beta chains listed below, sequenced in a study of blood T cell repertoires in COVID-19 (TCRdb year 2020). Libraries came from the immunoSEQ multiplex PCR assay. In TCRdb, the immuneACCESS table is reduced to in-frame sequences with V and J assigned. These tables do not hold every clone; where another copy was compared, an unresolved V gene accounts for under half, and the others remain unexplained. Within this sample are about 140,000 clones, with less than 85% of them counted one time only. Of the sample, 1.5% to 2% falls within the top ten clones. The sample comprised PBMCs or T cells enriched from blood (not recorded which). Receptors originate from a woman aged 18-29 years who had been exposed to COVID-19.

This chain connects TRBV19 to TRBJ1-6; D remains unclear. The V gene lost 2 bases and the J gene lost 7 bases, with 15 bases spanning the gap. Germline values: CDR1 LNHDA, CDR2 SQIVND (reference sequence). The CDR3 runs 16 residues. In DNA, the CDR3 is TGTGCCAGTAGTATATTTAGCGGAGCCGGCAATTCACCCCTCCACTTT. Its protein product is CASSIFSGAGNSPLHF.

Here the CDR3 DNA reads TGCGCCAGCAGCAACGGACAGGGGGCATACACCATATATTTT. Protein sequence: CASSNGQGAYTIYF. V and J are TRBV5-1 and TRBJ1-3; 11 bases are a match to TRBD1. Per the germline V gene, CDR1 is SGHRS and CDR2 is YFSETQ. The ends lost 4 bases at V and 8 bases at J; junction bases unmatched: 5. The CDR3 spans 14 residues. The entire variable domain, with the rest obtained from reference TRBV5-1 and TRBJ1-3, is as follows: KAGVTQTPRYLIKTRGQQVTLSCSPISGHRSVSWYQQTPGQGLQFLFEYFSETQRNKGNFPGRFSGRQFSNSRSEMNVSTLELGDSALYLCASSNGQGAYTIYFGEGSWLTVV.

The chain has TRBV19 and TRBJ1-5; D is unclear. The CDR3 is made up of 15 amino acids. Germline values: CDR1 LNHDA, CDR2 SQIVND (reference sequence). Trimming took off 5 bases at V and 0 bases at J, with 11 bases between the two ends. CDR3 nucleotide sequence: TGTGCCAGTAGTCTGGACGGGGATAGCAATCAGCCCCAGCATTTT. Translated, it gives CASSLDGDSNQPQHF.

This chain links TRBV28 with TRBJ2-7; the match to TRBD2 covers 9 bases. Trimming took 4 bases from V and 2 from J; bases not matched to a gene: 6. CDR1 and CDR2 from the germline V gene are MDHEN and SYDVKM. CDR3 size: 15 residues. The CDR3 DNA reads as TGTGCCAGCAGTTCCCCTAGCGGGAAACCCTACGAGCAGTACTTC. Translated, it gives CASSSPSGKPYEQYF.

J is TRBJ2-1 and V is TRBV4-1; 7 bases match TRBD2. CDR1 MGHRA and CDR2 YSYEKL come from the germline V gene. With V trimmed by 1 base and J by 9 bases, 3 bases remained unmatched. The CDR3 runs 13 residues. The CDR3 DNA sequence: TGCGCCAGCAGCCAAGGACTAGCTTTTGAGCAGTTCTTC. Translation: CASSQGLAFEQFF.

CDR3 in DNA: TGTGCCTGGAGTGTAGGCGGCAGGGTTGTAGACGAGCAGTACTTC. Translated, it gives CAWSVGGRVVDEQYF. The V call is TRBV30, the J call TRBJ2-7, with D maybe TRBD1 (5 bases). The CDR3 extends over 15 amino acids. Looked up from germline, CDR1 is GTSNPN and CDR2 is SVGIG (reference sequence). Trimming removed 0 bases from V and 5 bases from J, with 17 bases in between.

The chain joins TRBV5-1 to TRBJ2-7; 13 bases are shared with TRBD2. This CDR3 spans 16 amino acids. J gave up 2 bases and V 0 bases, and 2 bases lay outside the gene matches. Germline V CDR1 and CDR2: SGHRS, YFSETQ. CDR3 DNA sequence: TGCGCCAGCAGCTTGGGAGGGACTAGCGGGACCTACGAGCAGTACTTC. Protein product: CASSLGGTSGTYEQYF.

This chain joins TRBV15 and TRBJ2-1, with 9 bases fitting TRBD2. The CDR3 runs to 18 residues. The germline V gene has CDR1 LNHNV and CDR2 YYDKDF (reference sequence). After removal of 0 bases from V and 0 bases from J, the junction contained 6 bases not matched to a gene. This CDR3 is CATSRELSTSGSYNEQFF. CDR3 bases: TGTGCCACCAGCAGAGAACTTTCGACTAGCGGCTCCTACAATGAGCAGTTCTTC.

Only one count was recorded for this clone. This chain joins TRBV6-5 and TRBJ2-3; 8 positions agree with TRBD1. V lost 6 bases, J lost 4 bases, and 3 bases stayed unmatched. There are 13 residues in the CDR3. CDR1 and CDR2 (germline): MNHEY, SVGAGI. This CDR3 is CASRDRGADTQYF. CDR3 DNA sequence: TGTGCCAGCAGAGACAGGGGAGCAGATACGCAGTATTTT.

V usage is TRBV12-5 and J usage is TRBJ2-1; 7 bases agree with TRBD2. This CDR3 region has 14 residues. The germline V gene encodes CDR1 LGHNT and CDR2 FRNRAP. V was pared by 1 base and J by 5 bases, with 2 bases of the junction left unmatched. The CDR3 nucleotides are TGTGCTAGTGGTTTGGGGGACTACAACAATGAGCAGTTCTTC. Its protein product is CASGLGDYNNEQFF.

The count of this clone is one. CDR3 protein: CASSTGQVGNTIYF. In nucleotides, the CDR3 is TGTGCCAGCAGCACCGGACAGGTTGGAAACACCATATATTTT. V is TRBV9 and J is TRBJ1-3; 7 nucleotides match TRBD1. V was clipped by 4 bases and J by 3 bases; unmatched bases: 4. The germline V gene encodes CDR1 SGDLS and CDR2 YYNGEE. The CDR3 has 14 residues.

The rearrangement uses TRBV4-1 and TRBJ1-5, with 9 nucleotides matching TRBD1. CDR1 MGHRA and CDR2 YSYEKL come from the germline V gene. V trimming: 1 base; J trimming: 5 bases; junction bases outside the gene matches: 6. This CDR3 is 16 amino acids long. Here the CDR3 DNA reads TGCGCCAGCAGCCAAGTACAGGGGGCGAAAGATCAGCCCCAGCATTTT. Its translation: CASSQVQGAKDQPQHF.

The chain uses TRBV28 and TRBJ1-2, with unresolved D. The CDR3 has 13 amino acids. Germline V gene lookup returns CDR1 MDHEN and CDR2 SYDVKM. With 5 bases removed from V and 1 base from J, the gap between germline ends came to 8 bases. The CDR3 spells CASSLRNNYGYTF. In DNA form, the CDR3 reads TGTGCCAGCAGTCTCAGGAATAACTATGGCTACACCTTC.

The chain links TRBV19 to TRBJ1-5, with D tentatively TRBD1 (6 bases). The V end lost 7 bases, the J end lost 3 bases, and 10 bases lay between the germline ends. Germline V CDR1 and CDR2: LNHDA, SQIVND (reference sequence). The CDR3 has 13 residues. The CDR3: CASMGQYNQPQHF. DNA for the CDR3: TGTGCCAGTATGGGACAATACAATCAGCCCCAGCATTTT.

The V gene is TRBV6-1, the J gene TRBJ2-3; 8 bases agree with TRBD2. CDR1 is MNHNS and CDR2 is SASEGT in the germline V gene. Trimming removed 1 base from V and 3 bases from J; junction bases left unmatched: 0. The CDR3 is made up of 14 amino acids. CDR3 sequence: CASSEGLATDTQYF. The CDR3, as DNA: TGTGCCAGCAGTGAAGGACTAGCGACAGATACGCAGTATTTT.

The chain joins TRBV27 to TRBJ2-3; TRBD2 aligns across 9 bases. The V gene end was trimmed by 6 bases and the J gene end by 5 bases; junction bases not matched to a gene: 12. The length of the CDR3 is 16 residues. Germline assignment: CDR1 MNHEY and CDR2 SMNVEV (reference sequence). This chain's CDR3 is CASSPFSGRLVDTQYF. DNA for the CDR3: TGTGCCAGCAGCCCCTTTAGCGGGAGACTGGTAGATACGCAGTATTTT.

This chain connects TRBV13 to TRBJ2-1; TRBD1 matches 7 bases. The germline V gene encodes CDR1 PRHDT and CDR2 FYEKMQ (reference sequence). V dropped 0 bases and J dropped 5; count of bases not matched to a gene: 7. The CDR3 is 16 amino acids. The DNA of the CDR3 is TGTGCCAGCAGCTTAGGGTCCGGGACAGTCCACAATGAGCAGTTCTTC. Amino acid sequence: CASSLGSGTVHNEQFF.

The chain couples TRBV27 to TRBJ2-1; 9 positions agree with TRBD1. The CDR3 contains 15 residues. Germline V gene sequence: CDR1 MNHEY, CDR2 SMNVEV (reference sequence). With V trimmed by 7 bases and J by 3 bases, 7 bases remained unmatched. CDR3 sequence (DNA): TGTGCCAGCATCCGGACAGGGGCCAACTACAATGAGCAGTTCTTC. It codes for CASIRTGANYNEQFF.

J is TRBJ1-6 and V is TRBV6-5; 12 nucleotides align to TRBD1. After removal of 4 bases from V and 11 bases from J, the junction contained 9 bases not matched to a gene. Germline V gene data show CDR1 as MNHEY and CDR2 as SVGAGI. CDR3 length equals 16 residues. The CDR3 loop is CASSFGTGGLATPLHF. The DNA for the CDR3 is TGTGCCAGCAGTTTTGGGACAGGGGGCTTAGCGACACCCCTCCACTTT.

The chain couples TRBV6-5 to TRBJ2-7; TRBD2 matches at 9 bases. Germline V gives CDR1 MNHEY, CDR2 SVGAGI. Trimming at V came to 7 bases and at J to 2 bases, leaving 6 bases not matched to a gene. The CDR3 has 14 amino acids. The CDR3 sequence: CASTGLARTYEQYF. For the CDR3, the DNA is TGTGCCAGCACCGGACTAGCGAGAACCTACGAGCAGTACTTC.

The V gene is TRBV6-2 or TRBV6-3, the J gene TRBJ1-2, with 7 bases fitting TRBD1. This CDR3 spans 14 amino acids. Trimming at V came to 2 bases and at J to 4 bases, leaving 4 bases not matched to a gene. The germline V gene encodes CDR1 MNHEY and CDR2 SVGEGT. This CDR3 is CASSYGTEVYGYTF. In DNA, the CDR3 is TGTGCCAGCAGTTACGGGACAGAAGTCTATGGCTACACCTTC.

This chain joins TRBV19 and TRBJ2-1, with 11 positions matching TRBD2. The germline CDR1 and CDR2 sequences are LNHDA and SQIVND (reference sequence). The length of the CDR3 is 14 residues. The trim removed 7 bases at V and 5 bases at J, leaving 4 bases unmatched. The CDR3 DNA reads TGTGCCAGTACCATAGCGGGAGGGAACAATGAGCAGTTCTTC. Its protein is CASTIAGGNNEQFF.

The chain couples TRBV28 to TRBJ1-5, with TRBD1 as a possible D gene (6 bases). CDR1 and CDR2 (germline): MDHEN, SYDVKM. The CDR3 spans 14 residues. Trimming left V 7 bases short and J 5 bases short, with 15 bases between. The CDR3 loop is CASIGTPLYQPQHF. The CDR3 DNA reads TGTGCCAGCATTGGGACACCCCTTTATCAGCCCCAGCATTTT.

Only one count was recorded for this clone. CDR3 sequence: CASSPLAGGANTGELFF. The DNA of the CDR3 is TGTGCCAGCAGTCCGCTAGCGGGAGGGGCGAACACCGGGGAGCTGTTTTTT. This chain joins TRBV6-4 and TRBJ2-2; TRBD2 matches at 12 bases. CDR1 is MRHNA and CDR2 is SNTAGT in the germline V gene. The CDR3 totals 17 residues. V dropped 5 bases and J dropped 0; count of bases not matched to a gene: 4.